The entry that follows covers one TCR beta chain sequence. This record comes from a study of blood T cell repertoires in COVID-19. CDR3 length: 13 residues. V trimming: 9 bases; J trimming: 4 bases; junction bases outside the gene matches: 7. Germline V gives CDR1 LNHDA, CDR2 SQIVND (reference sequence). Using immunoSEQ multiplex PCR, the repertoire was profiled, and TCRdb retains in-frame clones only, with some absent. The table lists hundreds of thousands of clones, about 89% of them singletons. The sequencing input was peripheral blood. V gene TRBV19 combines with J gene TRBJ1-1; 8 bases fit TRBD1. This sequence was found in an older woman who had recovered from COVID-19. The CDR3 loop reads CASLRTGITEAFF. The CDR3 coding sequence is TGTGCCAGCCTCCGGACAGGGATCACTGAAGCTTTCTTT.